Sequencing of this TCR beta chain was carried out in a study of shared clonotypes between healthy human individuals. Assay execution took place at the deep level. Produced via immunoSEQ multiplex PCR; TCRdb's table is partial and in-frame only. This table has approximately 340,000 clones, around four fifths appearing once. HIV-negative, healthy adults without recent acute infections or vaccinations were the donors. The V end lost 5 bases, the J end lost 3 bases, and 19 bases lay between the germline ends. From germline, CDR1 is SGHDT and CDR2 YYEEEE. The CDR3 length is 16 residues. The source of this sequence is a man aged 30 to 45 in good health. This sequence joins TRBV5-6 and TRBJ2-3, with a tentative D call TRBD2 (5 bases). The material sequenced was memory CD4+ T cells sorted from blood. Noted subset: CD45RA-negative fraction. The CDR3 reads CASRPISVSGTDTQYF. The CDR3 region has the DNA TGTGCCAGCAGGCCAATTAGCGTCTCAGGAACAGATACGCAGTATTTT.